This TCR beta chain was recovered during a study of T cell responses to AZD1222 COVID-19 vaccine. The CDR3 is made up of 14 amino acids. Germline V gene data show CDR1 as DFQATT and CDR2 as SNEGSKA (reference sequence). The V and J ends lost 3 bases and 4 bases, in that order; junction bases with no gene match: 7. Assay: immunoSEQ multiplex PCR; the TCRdb copy retains only in-frame clones and omits some. There are approximately 140,000 clones in the sample; roughly nine tenths occur only once, and 3.8% lies in the top ten. As to this clone: Its target is unknown.

Overall study results and limits: With dominance at 160-218 and 743-854, vaccine-associated CD4 TCRs spanned spike. Nearly half of the spike-specific TCRs reportedly recognize variant regions that carry no mutations. It should be noted that donors were predominantly white British and more often female, and clonal diversity was possibly underestimated.

This material consisted of peripheral blood, taken 28 days after the second AZD1222 dose. The chain joins TRBV20-1 to TRBJ1-1; TRBD1 agrees at 8 bases. This clonotype was obtained from an adult who received the AZD1222 COVID-19 vaccine. CDR3: CSASPRGLGTEAFF. CDR3 nucleotides: TGCAGTGCTAGTCCCAGGGGGCTGGGCACTGAAGCTTTCTTT.